This passage covers 27 T cell receptor beta chains from one sample sequenced in a study of blood T cell repertoires in COVID-19. Clones were sequenced by immunoSEQ multiplex PCR, and TCRdb holds only the in-frame ones, with some missing. The repertoire has 190,000 or so clones, approximately 86% of them found once; the top ten carry about 2.3%. The specimen sequenced was PBMCs or T cells enriched from blood (not recorded which). Receptors were obtained from a woman younger than 45 who had recovered from COVID-19.

The rearrangement uses TRBV6-5 and TRBJ2-1; D gene uncertain. Per the germline V gene, CDR1 is MNHEY and CDR2 is SVGAGI. CDR3 length equals 11 residues. Trimming removed 8 bases at V and 5 bases at J, with 7 bases between. CDR3 DNA: TGTGCCAGCGGGCTAAACAATGAGCAGTTCTTC. This translates into CASGLNNEQFF.

This sequence joins TRBV7-9 and TRBJ1-2; tentative D call: TRBD1 (6 bases). The length of the CDR3 is 16 residues. Looked up from germline, CDR1 is SEHNR and CDR2 is FQNEAQ (reference sequence). The V end lost 5 bases, the J end lost 7 bases, and 23 bases lay between the germline ends. The CDR3 sequence is CASSPTRQALGGGYTF. The CDR3 DNA reads as TGTGCCAGCAGCCCCACCCGACAGGCCCTAGGGGGTGGCTACACCTTC. Filled out from reference TRBV7-9 and TRBJ1-2, the complete variable domain reads DTGVSQNPRHKITKRGQNVTFRCDPISEHNRLYWYRQTLGQGPEFLTYFQNEAQLEKSRLLSDRFSAERPKGSFSTLEIQRTEQGDSAMYLCASSPTRQALGGGYTFGSGTRLTVV.

The chain recombines TRBV13 with TRBJ1-1; possibly TRBD1 for D (6 bases). There are 16 residues in the CDR3. Trimming shortened V by 0 bases and J by 4 bases, and 15 bases separated the two germline ends. Germline CDR1 is PRHDT and CDR2 is FYEKMQ (reference sequence). The CDR3 region has the DNA TGTGCCAGCAGCTTAGGGCCAGGGGTTGGTGGCACTGAAGCTTTCTTT. This sequence encodes CASSLGPGVGGTEAFF.

This chain joins TRBV5-1 and TRBJ2-5; 10 nucleotides line up with TRBD2. The CDR3 extends over 15 amino acids. The germline V gene encodes CDR1 SGHRS and CDR2 YFSETQ. After removal of 6 bases from V and 1 base from J, the junction contained 6 bases not matched to a gene. CDR3 in DNA: TGCGCCAGCACCCGGACTAGCGGTCTCCAAGAGACCCAGTACTTC. Translating it yields CASTRTSGLQETQYF.

The V and J genes are TRBV18 and TRBJ2-1; TRBD2 agrees at 7 bases. Germline V gene data show CDR1 as KGHSH and CDR2 as LQKENI. V trimming: 4 bases; J trimming: 2 bases; junction bases outside the gene matches: 14. The CDR3 runs to 18 residues. The CDR3 nucleotides are TGTGCCAGCTCACTCTCCCCGAGGTCAGCGGGAACCTACAATGAGCAGTTCTTC. Amino acid sequence: CASSLSPRSAGTYNEQFF.

V is TRBV11-3 and J is TRBJ1-3; D gene uncertain. Germline CDR1 SGHNT, CDR2 YENEEA. Trimming shortened V by 4 bases and J by 2 bases, and 12 bases separated the two germline ends. The CDR3 length is 15 residues. CDR3 DNA sequence: TGTGCCAGCAGCTCGACTCCGGAGGCTGGAAACACCATATATTTT. Translated, it gives CASSSTPEAGNTIYF. Full variable domain (outside the CDR3, taken from reference TRBV11-3 and TRBJ1-3): EAGVVQSPRYKIIEKKQPVAFWCNPISGHNTLYWYLQNLGQGPELLIRYENEEAVDDSQLPKDRFSAERLKGVDSTLKIQPAELGDSAVYLCASSSTPEAGNTIYFGEGSWLTVV.

J is TRBJ2-3 and V is TRBV7-8; 8 positions agree with TRBD2. V gave up 5 bases and J gave up 0 bases; unmatched junction bases: 7. This CDR3 comprises 16 residues. Germline values: CDR1 SGHVS, CDR2 FQNEAQ. The CDR3 here is CASSPLAGSSTDTQYF. DNA for the CDR3: TGTGCCAGCAGCCCATTAGCGGGGTCTAGCACAGATACGCAGTATTTT.

The chain couples TRBV5-4 to TRBJ2-5; 8 bases agree with TRBD2. CDR1 is SGHNT, CDR2 YYREEE, per germline (reference sequence). V was pared by 0 bases and J by 4 bases, with 8 bases of the junction left unmatched. The CDR3 runs to 16 residues. CDR3 sequence reads: CASSLDMRGARETQYF. In DNA form, the CDR3 reads TGTGCCAGCAGCTTGGATATGCGGGGGGCAAGAGAGACCCAGTACTTC.

The rearrangement joins TRBV29-1 to TRBJ2-7; perhaps TRBD2 as D (5 bases). The germline V gene encodes CDR1 SQVTM and CDR2 ANQGSEA. V lost 4 bases and J 4 bases, leaving 11 bases between the germline ends. The CDR3 extends over 12 amino acids. CDR3 sequence reads: CSVVEGLYEQYF. CDR3 nucleotide sequence: TGCAGCGTTGTCGAGGGTCTTTACGAGCAGTACTTC.

The chain uses TRBV5-1 and TRBJ2-3; 8 bases map to TRBD2. CDR1 is SGHRS and CDR2 is YFSETQ in the germline V gene. The CDR3 is 14 amino acids. V lost 3 bases, J lost 6 bases, and 6 bases stayed unmatched. The CDR3 DNA reads TGCGCCAGCAGCTCGGGACTAGTAAGGGATACGCAGTATTTT. Amino acid sequence: CASSSGLVRDTQYF.

CDR3: CASSYGTANYGYTF. In DNA, the CDR3 is TGTGCCAGCAGCTATGGGACAGCTAACTATGGCTACACCTTC. The chain links TRBV7-9 to TRBJ1-2; TRBD1 matches 7 bases. The CDR3 loop spans 14 amino acids. CDR1 and CDR2 from the germline V gene are SEHNR and FQNEAQ (reference sequence). With 4 bases clipped from V and 0 bases from J, the junction kept 2 bases outside the gene matches.

The chain is built from TRBV9 and TRBJ2-5, with D tentatively TRBD1 (6 bases). Between the trimmed V and J ends, which lost 2 bases and 5 bases, there was a span of 13 bases. This CDR3 spans 14 amino acids. Germline loops: CDR1 SGDLS, CDR2 YYNGEE. The CDR3 is CASSVEQGWETQYF. The CDR3, as DNA: TGTGCCAGCAGCGTGGAGCAGGGGTGGGAGACCCAGTACTTC.

The genes are TRBV12-5 and TRBJ1-1; no clear D. CDR1 is LGHNT and CDR2 is FRNRAP in the germline V gene. Trimming stripped 1 base from V and 1 base from J, with 10 bases between. The CDR3 length is 15 residues. The CDR3 region is CASGLDGLTNTEAFF. In DNA form, the CDR3 reads TGTGCTAGTGGTTTGGACGGACTGACGAACACTGAAGCTTTCTTT.

J is TRBJ2-3 and V is TRBV28; TRBD2 aligns across 11 bases. The CDR3 totals 17 residues. V lost 5 bases and J lost 5; bases outside the gene matches: 12. Germline-derived CDR1 and CDR2 are MDHEN and SYDVKM. The CDR3 is CASSRPSLAGVGDTQYF. CDR3 coding DNA: TGTGCCAGCAGTCGACCGTCACTAGCGGGAGTGGGAGATACGCAGTATTTT.

The J gene is TRBJ1-6, the V gene TRBV30; 7 bases are a match to TRBD1. CDR3 length: 14 amino acids. Per germline, CDR1 GTSNPN and CDR2 SVGIG (reference sequence). The V segment lost 1 base and the J segment 9 bases; nucleotides outside the gene matches: 6. The CDR3 DNA reads as TGTGCCTGGAGTGGACAGGGTTCCCTTTCACCCCTCCACTTT. Its protein product is CAWSGQGSLSPLHF.

The chain links TRBV6-1 to TRBJ1-6; tentative D call: TRBD1 (6 bases). With 2 bases removed from V and 7 bases from J, the gap between germline ends came to 12 bases. CDR3 size: 15 residues. Germline V CDR1 and CDR2: MNHNS, SASEGT. CDR3 sequence (DNA): TGTGCCAGCAGTGAAAATCTACAGGGAAATTCACCCCTCCACTTT. As protein: CASSENLQGNSPLHF.

The chain is built from TRBV14 and TRBJ1-1; 10 bases agree with TRBD1. Germline V gene lookup returns CDR1 SGHDN and CDR2 FVKESK. Losses at the gene ends were 6 bases for V and 11 bases for J; bases not matched to a gene: 12. CDR3 length: 14 amino acids. The CDR3 nucleotides read TGTGCCAGCAGACTAGGGACAGGGGCTTCCGAGGCTTTCTTT. Protein product: CASRLGTGASEAFF. The full variable domain, its missing parts supplied by reference TRBV14 and TRBJ1-1, is EAGVTQFPSHSVIEKGQTVTLRCDPISGHDNLYWYRRVMGKEIKFLLHFVKESKQDESGMPNNRFLAERTGGTYSTLKVQPAELEDSGVYFCASRLGTGASEAFFGQGTRLTVV.

The rearrangement uses TRBV25-1 and TRBJ2-7; D is perhaps TRBD1 (5 bases). Trimming took off 1 base at V and 0 bases at J, with 10 bases between the two ends. This CDR3 is built from 15 residues. Germline-derived CDR1 and CDR2 are MGHDK and SYGVNS. DNA of the CDR3: TGTGCCAGCAGTGAATGGGGCCGTCCCTCCTACGAGCAGTACTTC. Translating it yields CASSEWGRPSYEQYF.

This rearrangement joins TRBV5-1 to TRBJ2-3, with 8 nucleotides matching TRBD2. This CDR3 spans 14 amino acids. Losses at the gene ends were 0 bases for V and 5 bases for J; bases not matched to a gene: 2. Germline V gene sequence: CDR1 SGHRS, CDR2 YFSETQ. CDR3 loop: CASSLVLAGDTQYF. CDR3 DNA sequence: TGCGCCAGCAGCTTGGTCCTAGCGGGAGATACGCAGTATTTT.

The chain uses TRBV18 and TRBJ1-2, with D possibly matching TRBD1 (6 bases). Germline CDR1 is KGHSH and CDR2 is LQKENI. The CDR3 extends over 14 amino acids. V lost 6 bases, J lost 4 bases, and 15 bases lay in between. The chain's CDR3 is CASSTGGIPYGYTF. In DNA form, the CDR3 reads TGTGCCAGCTCCACTGGGGGCATCCCCTATGGCTACACCTTC.

The chain employs TRBV11-3 and TRBJ2-5; 11 bases agree with TRBD2. The CDR3 totals 16 residues. Per the germline V gene, CDR1 is SGHNT and CDR2 is YENEEA. Trimming took 5 bases from V and 4 from J; bases not matched to a gene: 9. For the CDR3, the DNA is TGTGCCAGCAGCCCGGGGGGTAGCGGGAGGGCAGAGACCCAGTACTTC. It is translated as CASSPGGSGRAETQYF. Based on the CDR3 plus reference TRBV11-3 and TRBJ2-5, the full variable domain is EAGVVQSPRYKIIEKKQPVAFWCNPISGHNTLYWYLQNLGQGPELLIRYENEEAVDDSQLPKDRFSAERLKGVDSTLKIQPAELGDSAVYLCASSPGGSGRAETQYFGPGTRLLVL.

The rearrangement uses TRBV6-6 and TRBJ2-2, with D possibly TRBD2 on 7 matching bases. The V and J ends lost 10 bases and 6 bases respectively, with 18 bases between them. The CDR3 is made up of 14 amino acids. CDR1 is MNHNY, CDR2 SVGAGI, per germline (reference sequence). CDR3 amino acids: CATGARLAAGELFF. In DNA form, the CDR3 reads TGTGCCACGGGGGCAAGGCTAGCGGCCGGGGAGCTGTTTTTT.

V usage is TRBV18 and J usage is TRBJ1-1; D not resolved. Germline V lookup: CDR1 KGHSH, CDR2 LQKENI. This CDR3 contains 16 residues. Trimming took 1 base from V and 1 from J, leaving 13 bases between them. The CDR3 DNA reads TGTGCCAGCTCACCACGGGTTGAGGGCTCGAACACTGAAGCTTTCTTT. Translated: CASSPRVEGSNTEAFF.

The CDR3 nucleotides read TGTGCCAGCAGTCCCGGGACAGGGGGCCAAGAGACCCAGTACTTC. It specifies CASSPGTGGQETQYF. The chain carries TRBV27 and TRBJ2-5; 11 bases align to TRBD1. The CDR3 consists of 15 residues. Germline CDR1 reads MNHEY; CDR2 reads SMNVEV (reference sequence). Trimming cost V 5 bases and J 1 base; bases outside gene matches: 3.

The chain recombines TRBV5-1 with TRBJ2-5; TRBD1 might be the D (6 bases). CDR3 length equals 16 residues. Germline CDR1 SGHRS, CDR2 YFSETQ. V was cut by 0 bases and J by 2 bases, with 14 bases left in between. In DNA, the CDR3 is TGCGCCAGCAGCTTGGAGGGGTCCAGGGGACAAGAGACCCAGTACTTC. Protein: CASSLEGSRGQETQYF.

This sequence joins TRBV6-5 and TRBJ2-5; maybe TRBD2 (6 bases). Germline V gives CDR1 MNHEY, CDR2 SVGAGI. V shed 0 bases and J shed 1 base, with 9 bases lying between them. The CDR3 contains 15 residues. CDR3 coding DNA: TGTGCCAGCAGTTACTCAGGCGGGACCCAAGAGACCCAGTACTTC. As protein: CASSYSGGTQETQYF.

This sequence joins TRBV11-3 and TRBJ2-7; D is unclear. V was pared by 0 bases and J by 1 base, with 7 bases between. The germline CDR1 and CDR2 sequences are SGHNT and YENEEA. CDR3 length equals 14 residues. The CDR3 sequence: CASSLDHSSYEQYF. DNA of the CDR3: TGTGCCAGCAGCTTAGACCACAGTTCCTACGAGCAGTACTTC.